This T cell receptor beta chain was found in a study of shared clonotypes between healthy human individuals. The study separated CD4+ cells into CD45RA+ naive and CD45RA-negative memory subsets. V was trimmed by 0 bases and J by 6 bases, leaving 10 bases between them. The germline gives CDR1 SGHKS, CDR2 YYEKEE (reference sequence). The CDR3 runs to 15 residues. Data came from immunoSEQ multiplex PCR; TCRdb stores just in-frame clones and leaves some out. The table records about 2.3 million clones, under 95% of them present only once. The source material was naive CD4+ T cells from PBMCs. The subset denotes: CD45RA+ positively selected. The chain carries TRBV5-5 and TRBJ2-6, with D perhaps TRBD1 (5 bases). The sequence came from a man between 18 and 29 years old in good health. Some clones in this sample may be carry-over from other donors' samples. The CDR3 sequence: CASSLAVREANVLTF. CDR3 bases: TGTGCCAGCAGCTTGGCCGTCAGGGAGGCCAACGTCCTGACTTTC.